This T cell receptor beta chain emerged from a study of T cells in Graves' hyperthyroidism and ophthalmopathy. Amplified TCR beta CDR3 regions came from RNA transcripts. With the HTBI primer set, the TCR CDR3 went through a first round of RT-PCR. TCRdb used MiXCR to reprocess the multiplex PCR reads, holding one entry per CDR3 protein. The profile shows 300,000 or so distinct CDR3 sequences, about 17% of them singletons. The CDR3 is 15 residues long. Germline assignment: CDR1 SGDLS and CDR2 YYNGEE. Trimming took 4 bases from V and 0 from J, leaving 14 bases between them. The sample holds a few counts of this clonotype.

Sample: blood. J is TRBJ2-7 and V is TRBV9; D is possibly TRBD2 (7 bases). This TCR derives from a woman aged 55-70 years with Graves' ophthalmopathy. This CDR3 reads CASSPSGTSSYEQYF. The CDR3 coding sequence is TGTGCCAGCAGCCCCAGCGGGACATCCTCCTACGAGCAGTACTTC.